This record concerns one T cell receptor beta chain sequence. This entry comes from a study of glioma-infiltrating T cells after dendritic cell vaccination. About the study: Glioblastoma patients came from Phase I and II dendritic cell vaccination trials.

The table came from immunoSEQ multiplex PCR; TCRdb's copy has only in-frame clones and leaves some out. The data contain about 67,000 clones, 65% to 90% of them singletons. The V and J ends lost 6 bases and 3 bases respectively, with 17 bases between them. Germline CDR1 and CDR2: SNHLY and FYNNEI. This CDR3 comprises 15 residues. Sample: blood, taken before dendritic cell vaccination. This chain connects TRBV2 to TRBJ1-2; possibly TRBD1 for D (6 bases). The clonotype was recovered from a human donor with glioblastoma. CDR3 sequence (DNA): TGTGCCAGCAGCGCTGTCCGGGACACCTACTATGGCTACACCTTC. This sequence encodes CASSAVRDTYYGYTF.